This T cell receptor (beta chain) was sequenced during a study of CD4+ T cells in melanoma. TCRdb's table, derived via immunoSEQ multiplex PCR, lists solely in-frame clones and lacks some. The sample consists of 4,500 to 6,500 clones, 55% to 80% of them appearing once. Study findings and constraints: CD8+ T cell, macrophage and B cell function reportedly correlated with neoantigen-specific CD4+ T cells.

Germline CDR1 MNHNS, CDR2 SASEGT. This CDR3 is built from 15 residues. Losses at the gene ends were 1 base for V and 5 bases for J; bases not matched to a gene: 4. With respect to this clone: Its antigen is unknown.

The chain carries TRBV6-1 and TRBJ1-1; 10 bases fit TRBD1. Sequencing was carried out using cells from a culture (not recorded whether cultured in vitro). The receptor's source is a human donor with melanoma. CDR3 sequence (DNA): TGTGCCAGCAGTGAAGGGACAGGGGGAGGAACTGAAGCTTTCTTT. Protein: CASSEGTGGGTEAFF.